One TCR beta chain is described in this entry. Its antigen is currently unknown. The data are from a study of T cell repertoires in cytomegalovirus infection. Study-level background: Selection of CMV epitopes for the study included recently identified HLA-C-restricted and well-studied HLA-B-restricted ones. Indicated by public TCR beta signatures were CMV infection and matching HLA type. Study outcomes and limitations: The ex vivo response was dominated by HLA-C-restricted CMV-specific TCR beta clonotypes. Cumulative public TCR beta family frequency identified carriers of CMV plus the relevant HLA.

TCRdb called the reads again in MiXCR, with one record for every CDR3 protein. The table lists around 85,000 distinct CDR3 sequences, roughly half of them singletons, with 90% to 95% in the top ten. The V segment lost 10 bases and the J segment 12 bases; nucleotides outside the gene matches: 17. The germline CDR1 and CDR2 sequences are MNHEY and SMNVEV (reference sequence). The CDR3 spans 14 residues. The receptor comes from a human donor in good health (CMV status not recorded). Some clones in this sample may be carry-over from other donors' samples. The rearrangement links TRBV27 to TRBJ1-1, with 10 bases lining up with TRBD1. Specimen: CD8+ T cells from cultured PBMCs, collected from culture after CMV antigen stimulation. As DNA, the CDR3 is TGTGCCACCAGCCGGACAGGGGGAGGTAAGAAGACTTTCTTT. It codes for CATSRTGGGKKTFF.